Following are 12 T cell receptor beta chains from one sample sequenced in a study of shared clonotypes between healthy human individuals. TCRdb's table, derived via immunoSEQ multiplex PCR, lists solely in-frame clones and lacks some. The table has more than 850,000 clones, around 82% seen once. The specimen was memory CD4+ T cells from PBMCs. This sample's subset: CD45RA-negative fraction. These receptors came from a young man in good health. Some clones in this sample may be carry-over from other donors' samples.

The CDR3 sequence is CASSAGTGTRETQYF. The DNA of the CDR3 is TGTGCCAGCAGTGCCGGGACAGGCACTCGAGAGACCCAGTACTTC. V usage is TRBV6-4 and J usage is TRBJ2-5; 8 bases are a match to TRBD1. V shed 4 bases, J shed 4 bases, and the junction held 8 bases outside the gene matches. This CDR3 has 15 amino acids. Germline V gives CDR1 MRHNA, CDR2 SNTAGT.

The V call is TRBV5-1, the J call TRBJ2-1; TRBD2 matches at 10 bases. Losses at the gene ends were 6 bases for V and 4 bases for J; bases not matched to a gene: 13. Germline-derived CDR1 and CDR2 are SGHRS and YFSETQ. CDR3 length equals 17 residues. The CDR3 DNA follows: TGCGCCAGCACTCCGGGATCCGGGACTAGCGCATACAATGAGCAGTTCTTC. As protein: CASTPGSGTSAYNEQFF.

The CDR3 loop reads CASSLGSVAFEGYTF. The DNA for the CDR3 is TGCGCCAGCAGCTTGGGGAGTGTGGCTTTCGAGGGCTACACCTTC. The J gene is TRBJ1-2, the V gene TRBV5-1, with unresolved D. The CDR3 sequence is 15 residues long. Trimming pared 0 bases from V and 8 bases from J, leaving 17 bases between. The germline V gene has CDR1 SGHRS and CDR2 YFSETQ.

The gene calls are TRBV5-1 and TRBJ2-7, with TRBD2 identical over 9 bases. This CDR3 spans 13 amino acids. V lost 5 bases and J lost 6; bases outside the gene matches: 6. CDR1 is SGHRS and CDR2 is YFSETQ in the germline V gene. CDR3 residues: CASRAGGRAEQYF. CDR3 coding DNA: TGCGCCAGCAGAGCGGGAGGACGGGCCGAGCAGTACTTC. Based on the CDR3 plus reference TRBV5-1 and TRBJ2-7, the full variable domain is KAGVTQTPRYLIKTRGQQVTLSCSPISGHRSVSWYQQTPGQGLQFLFEYFSETQRNKGNFPGRFSGRQFSNSRSEMNVSTLELGDSALYLCASRAGGRAEQYFGPGTRLTVT.

The rearrangement links TRBV28 to TRBJ1-4; no clear D. The CDR3 loop spans 15 amino acids. CDR1 is MDHEN, CDR2 SYDVKM, per germline. V gave up 2 bases and J gave up 8 bases, with 15 bases separating them. CDR3 bases: TGTGCCAGCAGTTTACGGAGCCCAGGAAGGGAAAAACTGTTTTTT. It encodes CASSLRSPGREKLFF.

Remarks on this clone: This may be a read error, as it is one base from a much larger clone. V is TRBV11-3 and J is TRBJ2-1; tentative D call: TRBD2 (6 bases). Looked up from germline, CDR1 is SGHNT and CDR2 is YENEEA. The CDR3 totals 13 residues. The V gene lost 1 base and the J gene lost 9 bases, with 10 bases spanning the gap. This chain's CDR3 is CASSLGGESEQFF. In DNA, the CDR3 is TGTGCCAGCAGCTTAGGGGGGGAGAGTGAGCAGTTCTTC. The whole variable domain, remainder taken from reference TRBV11-3 and TRBJ2-1, is EAGVVQSPRYKIIEKKQPVAFWCNPISGHNTLYWYLQNLGQGPELLIRYENEEAVDDSQLPKDRFSAERLKGVDSTLKIQPAELGDSAVYLCASSLGGESEQFFGPGTRLTVL.

The V call is TRBV4-2, the J call TRBJ2-3, with D maybe TRBD1 (5 bases). The CDR3 has 16 residues. The germline V and J ends were trimmed by 2 bases and 1 base, with 13 bases remaining between them. Germline CDR1 and CDR2: LGHNA and YNFKEQ. CDR3 amino acids: CASSQLGRSGTDTQYF. The CDR3 nucleotides read TGTGCCAGCAGCCAATTGGGGCGGAGCGGCACAGATACGCAGTATTTT.

This rearrangement joins TRBV27 to TRBJ2-1; D perhaps matches TRBD2 (6 bases). Looked up from germline, CDR1 is MNHEY and CDR2 is SMNVEV (reference sequence). V was trimmed by 2 bases and J by 6 bases, leaving 14 bases between them. This CDR3 is 15 amino acids long. Written as DNA, the CDR3 is TGTGCCAGCAGTTTAACGCGGGAAGGGGCCAATGAGCAGTTCTTC. Translated, it gives CASSLTREGANEQFF.

This clone showed up just a few times. An end of the junction differs from the germline gene, which may be a read error. The chain joins TRBV28 to TRBJ1-1; D may be TRBD1 (6 bases). Germline V gene data show CDR1 as MDHEN and CDR2 as SYDVKM. The CDR3 has 14 residues. CDR3 nucleotide sequence: TGTGCCAGCAGCTTATCACAGGGTCACGCTGAAGCTTTCTTT. It translates to CASSLSQGHAEAFF.

This clone was seen only once. The genes are TRBV5-4 and TRBJ1-1; the D gene is possibly TRBD1 (6 bases). Per germline, CDR1 SGHNT and CDR2 YYREEE (reference sequence). The CDR3 is 14 amino acids. V lost 4 bases and J 1 base, leaving 11 bases between the germline ends. The CDR3 DNA is TGTGCCAGCAGCACGGGGACAAAGAACACTGAAGCTTTCTTT. This encodes CASSTGTKNTEAFF.

The chain recombines TRBV6-6 with TRBJ1-1; D is perhaps TRBD1 (5 bases). This CDR3 is 15 amino acids long. Per germline, CDR1 MNHNY and CDR2 SVGAGI (reference sequence). V was shortened by 8 bases and J by 4 bases, with 20 bases between the two germline ends. DNA for the CDR3: TGTGCCAGCCATCTTGCCCGGGGGACCGGCACTGAAGCTTTCTTT. This sequence encodes CASHLARGTGTEAFF.

The V call is TRBV10-3, the J call TRBJ1-1; the match to TRBD1 covers 9 bases. Germline V CDR1 and CDR2: ENHRY, SYGVKD. The J segment lost 4 bases and the V segment lost 11 bases, leaving 5 bases of the junction unmatched. This CDR3 is 12 amino acids long. This CDR3 is CASQGASTEAFF. For the CDR3, the DNA is TGTGCCTCACAGGGGGCGAGCACTGAAGCTTTCTTT.